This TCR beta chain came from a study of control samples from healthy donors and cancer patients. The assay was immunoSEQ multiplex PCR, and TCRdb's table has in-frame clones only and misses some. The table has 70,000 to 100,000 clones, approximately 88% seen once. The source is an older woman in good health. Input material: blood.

The chain's CDR3 is CASSIMRGSPLHF. The CDR3 bases are TGTGCCAGTAGTATTATGCGCGGTTCACCCCTCCACTTT. V and J are TRBV19 and TRBJ1-6; the D is unclear. V gave up 3 bases and J gave up 9 bases, with 9 bases separating them. The CDR3 loop spans 13 amino acids. CDR1 and CDR2 from the germline V gene are LNHDA and SQIVND (reference sequence).